This T cell receptor (beta chain) is drawn from a study of cytomegalovirus exposure and HLA in healthy donors. Clones were sequenced by immunoSEQ multiplex PCR, and TCRdb holds only the in-frame ones, with some missing. The top ten hold 1.4% of the sample, which has some 140,000 clones, 84% seen once. Findings and caveats of the study: Usually a TCR sequence was rare, but some public TCRs were found in many donors. According to a subsequent analysis, TCR clusters from the first cohort were inclined to appear together in the 110 or so validation repertoires. Using the classifier, cytomegalovirus status was reportedly diagnosed with high specificity and sensitivity.

This clone occurred once. What it binds is unknown. This clonotype was sampled from a woman younger than 45 in good health and CMV-seronegative. The sequenced sample consisted of PBMCs.

The CDR3 coding sequence is TGTGCCAGCAGGGATGAGGGCGGGGGGCCCTACGAGCAGTACTTC. It codes for CASRDEGGGPYEQYF. The V and J genes are TRBV6-1 and TRBJ2-7, with 8 bases lining up with TRBD2. The CDR3 runs to 15 residues. The germline V gene has CDR1 MNHNS and CDR2 SASEGT. The ends lost 6 bases at V and 2 bases at J; junction bases unmatched: 9.